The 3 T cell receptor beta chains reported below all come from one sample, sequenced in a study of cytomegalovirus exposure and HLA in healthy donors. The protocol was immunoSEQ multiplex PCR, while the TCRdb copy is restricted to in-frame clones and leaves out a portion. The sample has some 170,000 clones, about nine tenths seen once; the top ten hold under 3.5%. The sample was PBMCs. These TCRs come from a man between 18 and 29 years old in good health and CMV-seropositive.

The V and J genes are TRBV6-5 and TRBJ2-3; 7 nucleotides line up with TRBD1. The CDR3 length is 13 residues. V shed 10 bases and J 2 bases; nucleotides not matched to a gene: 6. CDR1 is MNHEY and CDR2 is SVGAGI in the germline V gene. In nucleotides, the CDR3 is TGTGCCACGACAGGGCAAACCACAGATACGCAGTATTTT. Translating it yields CATTGQTTDTQYF.

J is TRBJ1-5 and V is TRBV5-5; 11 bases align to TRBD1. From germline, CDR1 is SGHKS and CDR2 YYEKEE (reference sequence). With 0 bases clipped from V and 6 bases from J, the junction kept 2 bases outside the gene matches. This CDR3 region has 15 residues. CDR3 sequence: CASSLAGTGGQPQHF. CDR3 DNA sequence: TGTGCCAGCAGCTTGGCCGGGACAGGGGGTCAGCCCCAGCATTTT. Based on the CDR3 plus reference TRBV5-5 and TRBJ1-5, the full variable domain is DAGVTQSPTHLIKTRGQQVTLRCSPISGHKSVSWYQQVLGQGPQFIFQYYEKEERGRGNFPDRFSARQFPNYSSELNVNALLLGDSALYLCASSLAGTGGQPQHFGDGTRLSIL.

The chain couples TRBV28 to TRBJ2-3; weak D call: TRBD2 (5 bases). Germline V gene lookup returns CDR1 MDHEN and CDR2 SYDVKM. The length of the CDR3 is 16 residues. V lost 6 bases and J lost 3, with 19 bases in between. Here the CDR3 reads CASRSTRADPTDTQYF. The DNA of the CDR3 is TGTGCCAGCAGATCAACTAGAGCTGATCCTACAGATACGCAGTATTTT.